Each of the 30 T cell receptor beta chains below was sequenced from the same sample in a study of T cell responses to AZD1222 COVID-19 vaccine. Sequencing was performed with immunoSEQ multiplex PCR; in TCRdb, only in-frame clones are kept and a portion is missing. The repertoire includes more than 150,000 clones, around nine tenths of them detected once, and 25% to 30% sits in the top ten. Sequencing used peripheral blood, obtained 28 days after the second AZD1222 dose. These receptor sequences come from an adult who received the AZD1222 COVID-19 vaccine.

The V and J genes are TRBV30 and TRBJ1-6; tentative D call: TRBD1 (5 bases). Germline V lookup: CDR1 GTSNPN, CDR2 SVGIG (reference sequence). Trimming left V 4 bases short and J 7 bases short, with 14 bases between. The CDR3 covers 14 residues. The CDR3 region is CAWNPAGRNSPLHF. The DNA for the CDR3 is TGTGCCTGGAATCCCGCAGGGAGGAATTCACCCCTCCACTTT.

This clone appeared once. V is TRBV19 and J is TRBJ1-5; TRBD1 matches at 7 bases. J lost 0 bases, V lost 6 bases, and 5 bases had no gene match. CDR1 is LNHDA, CDR2 SQIVND, per germline (reference sequence). This CDR3 has 15 amino acids. As DNA, the CDR3 is TGTGCCAGTAGGGGACAGCTCCATAGCAATCAGCCCCAGCATTTT. It yields the protein CASRGQLHSNQPQHF.

The chain uses TRBV6-5 and TRBJ1-1, with a tentative D call TRBD1 (6 bases). V lost 0 bases to trimming and J lost 5 bases, with 13 bases between them. This CDR3 contains 15 residues. The germline V gene has CDR1 MNHEY and CDR2 SVGAGI. The CDR3 is CASSYSIGGSTEAFF. CDR3 sequence (DNA): TGTGCCAGCAGTTACTCGATAGGGGGTTCAACTGAAGCTTTCTTT.

The chain carries TRBV6-2 or TRBV6-3 and TRBJ1-5; D gene uncertain. Germline loops: CDR1 MNHEY, CDR2 SVGEGT. V dropped 2 bases and J dropped 11 bases, with 10 bases sitting between them. This CDR3 has 12 residues. This chain's CDR3 is CASSYSGRAQHF. Written as DNA, the CDR3 is TGTGCCAGCAGTTACAGCGGAAGGGCCCAGCATTTT.

The chain is built from TRBV7-9 and TRBJ1-5; TRBD1 is a possible D gene (5 bases). Germline values: CDR1 SEHNR, CDR2 FQNEAQ (reference sequence). Trimming shortened V by 4 bases and J by 3 bases, and 16 bases separated the two germline ends. CDR3 length equals 16 residues. CDR3 protein: CASSYGGDGNNQPQHF. CDR3 in DNA: TGTGCCAGCAGCTACGGGGGGGATGGGAACAATCAGCCCCAGCATTTT.

The chain has TRBV27 and TRBJ2-1; D gene unclear. The V gene lost 5 bases and the J gene lost 0 bases, with 14 bases spanning the gap. This CDR3 has 16 residues. Germline CDR1 MNHEY, CDR2 SMNVEV (reference sequence). Here the CDR3 DNA reads TGTGCCAGCAGTCCTTCCGCTCGGAGCTCCTACAATGAGCAGTTCTTC. Protein: CASSPSARSSYNEQFF.

This chain uses TRBV4-2 with TRBJ2-5; 8 nucleotides line up with TRBD2. Germline values: CDR1 LGHNA, CDR2 YNFKEQ. Trimming took 6 bases from V and 5 from J; bases not matched to a gene: 8. The CDR3 has 14 residues. The CDR3 DNA reads as TGTGCCAGCAGTGTAGCGGGGTTTGGGGAGACCCAGTACTTC. Protein sequence: CASSVAGFGETQYF.

This chain uses TRBV4-2 with TRBJ2-5; the match to TRBD2 covers 11 bases. The V and J ends lost 2 bases and 2 bases, in that order; junction bases with no gene match: 1. Germline V gene lookup returns CDR1 LGHNA and CDR2 YNFKEQ. The CDR3 runs 15 residues. CDR3 DNA sequence: TGTGCCAGCAGCCAATTAGCGGGAGGGCAAGAGACCCAGTACTTC. Protein product: CASSQLAGGQETQYF.

This clone was found once. The J gene is TRBJ2-5, the V gene TRBV5-1; 8 bases match TRBD2. The CDR3 is 15 residues long. Germline assignment: CDR1 SGHRS and CDR2 YFSETQ. V lost 4 bases, J lost 5 bases, and 10 bases stayed unmatched. In nucleotides, the CDR3 is TGCGCCAGCAGCACGGGCGAGCGGGAGCGGGAGACCCAGTACTTC. The encoded protein is CASSTGERERETQYF.

The rearrangement links TRBV28 to TRBJ2-2; TRBD1 aligns across 11 bases. The V and J ends lost 2 bases and 6 bases, in that order; junction bases with no gene match: 8. The CDR3 consists of 17 residues. Germline values: CDR1 MDHEN, CDR2 SYDVKM. The CDR3 coding sequence is TGTGCCAGCAGTTTAGGTTCTCCGGGACAGGGGGCCGGGGAGCTGTTTTTT. Amino acids: CASSLGSPGQGAGELFF.

This clone occurred a few times. CDR3 amino acids: CASTSPGTGLYEQYF. DNA of the CDR3: TGTGCCAGCACTAGTCCCGGGACAGGACTCTACGAGCAGTACTTC. The genes are TRBV5-8 and TRBJ2-7; the match to TRBD1 covers 8 bases. Germline lookup yields CDR1 SGHTS and CDR2 YDEGEE. This CDR3 is 15 amino acids long. V gave up 6 bases and J gave up 3 bases; unmatched junction bases: 11.

The CDR3 nucleotides are TGTGCCAGCAGACAACGGGGCCGGGAGACCCAGTACTTC. Translating it yields CASRQRGRETQYF. The rearrangement joins TRBV3-1 (or the pseudogene TRBV3-2) to TRBJ2-5; D might be TRBD1 or TRBD2, each matching 5 bases. The germline gives CDR1 LGHDT, CDR2 YNNKEL (reference sequence). V lost 6 bases and J lost 5, with 13 bases in between. This CDR3 has 13 residues.

The chain joins TRBV4-2 to TRBJ2-3, with D perhaps being TRBD1 or TRBD2 (5 bases each). Germline CDR1 is LGHNA and CDR2 is YNFKEQ. V gave up 5 bases and J gave up 0 bases, with 15 bases separating them. The CDR3 length is 16 residues. CDR3 nucleotides: TGTGCCAGCAGCGGGGCGAGGGGAGCTAGCACAGATACGCAGTATTTT. It yields the protein CASSGARGASTDTQYF.

The chain carries TRBV4-2 and TRBJ2-4, with 8 bases lining up with TRBD2. V dropped 8 bases and J dropped 1; count of bases not matched to a gene: 1. Germline V gene data show CDR1 as LGHNA and CDR2 as YNFKEQ. The CDR3 covers 13 residues. The DNA of the CDR3 is TGTGCCAGCGCGGGAGGCGCCAAAAACATTCAGTACTTC. It translates to CASAGGAKNIQYF.

The V call is TRBV7-2, the J call TRBJ2-5, with 11 bases fitting TRBD2. V shed 6 bases, J shed 1 base, and the junction held 4 bases outside the gene matches. The CDR3 sequence is 15 residues long. Germline CDR1 SGHTA, CDR2 FQGNSA. The CDR3 sequence: CASRRTSGFQETQYF. For the CDR3, the DNA is TGTGCCAGCAGGAGGACTAGCGGGTTCCAAGAGACCCAGTACTTC.

This clone was picked up a small number of times. The chain combines TRBV2 with TRBJ1-5, with D uncertain. Germline CDR1 is SNHLY and CDR2 is FYNNEI. V shed 8 bases and J shed 0 bases, with 17 bases lying between them. The CDR3 totals 16 residues. The CDR3 coding sequence is TGTGCCAGCGGAGAGGCAGGTATCTTTAGCAATCAGCCCCAGCATTTT. It encodes CASGEAGIFSNQPQHF. Filled out from reference TRBV2 and TRBJ1-5, the complete variable domain reads EPEVTQTPSHQVTQMGQEVILRCVPISNHLYFYWYRQILGQKVEFLVSFYNNEISEKSEIFDDQFSVERPDGSNFTLKIRSTKLEDSAMYFCASGEAGIFSNQPQHFGDGTRLSIL.

This chain links TRBV7-6 with TRBJ2-7, with 10 nucleotides matching TRBD2. This CDR3 has 17 residues. CDR1 SGHVS and CDR2 FNYEAQ come from the germline V gene. Trimming cost V 5 bases and J 4 bases; bases outside gene matches: 14. CDR3 sequence (DNA): TGTGCCAGCAGCGTAGGGTCGAGCGGGAGGGCGGGGTACGAGCAGTACTTC. It is translated as CASSVGSSGRAGYEQYF.

The CDR3 coding sequence is TGTGCCAGCAGGAGACCGGGACAGGGGGCTAAAGGTGGCTACACCTTC. This encodes CASRRPGQGAKGGYTF. The chain combines TRBV5-8 with TRBJ1-2, with 12 positions matching TRBD1. Germline V gene sequence: CDR1 SGHTS, CDR2 YDEGEE. Trimming took 5 bases from V and 7 from J; bases not matched to a gene: 12. CDR3 length equals 16 residues.

The CDR3 region is CASSFLGLAGTTGELFF. CDR3 sequence (DNA): TGTGCCAGCAGTTTTCTGGGACTAGCGGGGACCACCGGGGAGCTGTTTTTT. This chain connects TRBV27 to TRBJ2-2; 13 nucleotides line up with TRBD2. Germline lookup yields CDR1 MNHEY and CDR2 SMNVEV (reference sequence). The CDR3 sequence is 17 residues long. Unmatched junction bases numbered 5, after V lost 3 bases and J lost 4 bases.

The rearrangement links TRBV7-9 to TRBJ2-7; 7 bases fit TRBD2. CDR1 SEHNR and CDR2 FQNEAQ come from the germline V gene (reference sequence). V gave up 4 bases and J gave up 2 bases; unmatched junction bases: 2. This CDR3 spans 13 amino acids. CDR3 DNA: TGTGCCAGCAGCTGGGGGGGGACCTACGAGCAGTACTTC. Translated, it gives CASSWGGTYEQYF.

The genes are TRBV5-6 and TRBJ1-1; D is unclear. The CDR3 runs 12 residues. Germline-derived CDR1 and CDR2 are SGHDT and YYEEEE. With 0 bases removed from V and 5 bases from J, the gap between germline ends came to 5 bases. The CDR3 protein is CASSLEETEAFF. CDR3 coding DNA: TGTGCCAGCAGCTTGGAGGAGACTGAAGCTTTCTTT.

The chain combines TRBV7-6 with TRBJ2-1, with D hard to call. Germline V lookup: CDR1 SGHVS, CDR2 FNYEAQ. V was shortened by 2 bases and J by 5 bases, with 13 bases between the two germline ends. The CDR3 consists of 15 residues. CDR3 region: CASSLQPTPHNEQFF. The CDR3, as DNA: TGTGCCAGCAGCTTACAACCTACCCCCCACAATGAGCAGTTCTTC.

This clone was observed a single time. The rearrangement joins TRBV9 to TRBJ2-7; TRBD1 matches at 11 bases. The CDR3 contains 16 residues. Per the germline V gene, CDR1 is SGDLS and CDR2 is YYNGEE. The trim removed 0 bases at V and 0 bases at J, leaving 2 bases unmatched. CDR3 DNA: TGTGCCAGCAGCGTAGCGGGGACAGGGGGCTCCTACGAGCAGTACTTC. It yields the protein CASSVAGTGGSYEQYF. The full variable domain, with the rest looked up from reference TRBV9 and TRBJ2-7, is DSGVTQTPKHLITATGQRVTLRCSPRSGDLSVYWYQQSLDQGLQFLIQYYNGEERAKGNILERFSAQQFPDLHSELNLSSLELGDSALYFCASSVAGTGGSYEQYFGPGTRLTVT.

This chain uses TRBV9 with TRBJ2-1; D gene ambiguous. The CDR3 totals 14 residues. The germline V gene has CDR1 SGDLS and CDR2 YYNGEE. Trimming shortened V by 1 base and J by 4 bases, and 9 bases separated the two germline ends. The CDR3 sequence is CASSVTPGYNEQFF. The CDR3 DNA is TGTGCCAGCAGCGTAACCCCCGGGTACAATGAGCAGTTCTTC.

This sequence joins TRBV2 and TRBJ2-1, with D tentatively TRBD1 (6 bases). Trimming took 1 base from V and 5 from J, leaving 15 bases between them. In germline, CDR1 is SNHLY, CDR2 FYNNEI. The CDR3 is made up of 16 amino acids. Here the CDR3 DNA reads TGTGCCAGCAGTGAAGTGCCACCCTGGGGGCACAATGAGCAGTTCTTC. It is translated as CASSEVPPWGHNEQFF.

As regards this clone: Other nucleotide sequences from this sample produce the same CDR3. J is TRBJ2-3 and V is TRBV7-2, with D unclear. Germline-derived CDR1 and CDR2 are SGHTA and FQGNSA. The CDR3 is 11 residues long. Trimming removed 1 base at V and 6 bases at J, with 2 bases between. The CDR3 reads CASSLEDTQYF. The CDR3 DNA sequence: TGTGCCAGCAGCTTAGAGGATACGCAGTATTTT. The full variable domain, in which reference TRBV7-2 and TRBJ2-3 provide the parts outside the CDR3, is GAGVSQSPSNKVTEKGKDVELRCDPISGHTALYWYRQSLGQGLEFLIYFQGNSAPDKSGLPSDRFSAERTGGSVSTLTIQRTQQEDSAVYLCASSLEDTQYFGPGTRLTVL.

The rearrangement uses TRBV20-1 and TRBJ2-3; D is undetermined. V lost 3 bases and J 0 bases, leaving 10 bases between the germline ends. The CDR3 contains 14 residues. From germline, CDR1 is DFQATT and CDR2 SNEGSKA (reference sequence). CDR3 nucleotides: TGCAGTGCTAGTGATCAGCCCAGCACAGATACGCAGTATTTT. It is translated as CSASDQPSTDTQYF.

This clone appeared a single time. The chain joins TRBV2 to TRBJ1-1, with D tentatively TRBD1 (5 bases). Germline-derived CDR1 and CDR2 are SNHLY and FYNNEI. The germline V and J ends were trimmed by 10 bases and 3 bases, with 15 bases remaining between them. This CDR3 comprises 13 residues. In DNA, the CDR3 is TGTGCCATTGGGGGGGGGTCTTACACTGAAGCTTTCTTT. The encoded protein is CAIGGGSYTEAFF.

The chain is built from TRBV10-3 and TRBJ2-1, with TRBD1 identical over 11 bases. CDR1 and CDR2 from the germline V gene are ENHRY and SYGVKD. J lost 2 bases, V lost 6 bases, and 3 bases had no gene match. The CDR3 has 15 amino acids. CDR3 sequence: CAISGTGGTYNEQFF. The CDR3 DNA reads as TGTGCCATCAGCGGGACAGGGGGGACCTACAATGAGCAGTTCTTC.

The CDR3 spells CASSIASGSADTQYF. DNA for the CDR3: TGTGCCAGTAGTATTGCTAGCGGGAGTGCAGATACGCAGTATTTT. The genes are TRBV19 and TRBJ2-3; 10 nucleotides match TRBD2. The junction had 4 bases not matched to a gene; V was cut back by 3 bases and J by 4 bases. Germline V gene data show CDR1 as LNHDA and CDR2 as SQIVND (reference sequence). The CDR3 contains 15 residues.